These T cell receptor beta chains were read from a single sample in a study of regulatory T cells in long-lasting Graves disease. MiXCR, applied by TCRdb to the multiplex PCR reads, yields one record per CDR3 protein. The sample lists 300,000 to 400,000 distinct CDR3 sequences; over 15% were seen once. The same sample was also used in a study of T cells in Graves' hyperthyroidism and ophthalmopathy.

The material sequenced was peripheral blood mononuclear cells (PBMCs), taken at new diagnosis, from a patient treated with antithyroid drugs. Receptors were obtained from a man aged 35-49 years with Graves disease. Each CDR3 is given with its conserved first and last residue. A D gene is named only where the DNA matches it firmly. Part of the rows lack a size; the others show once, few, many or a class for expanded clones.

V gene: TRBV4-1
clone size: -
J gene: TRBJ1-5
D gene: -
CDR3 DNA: TGCGCCAGCAGCCAAGATACACAGGCGACAGGGCCCCAGCATTTT
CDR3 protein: CASSQDTQATGPQHF

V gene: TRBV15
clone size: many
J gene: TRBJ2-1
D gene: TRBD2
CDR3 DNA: TGTGCCACCAGCATGAGGCAGGGAAGACTAGCCTCCTACAATGAGCAGTTCTTC
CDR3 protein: CATSMRQGRLASYNEQFF

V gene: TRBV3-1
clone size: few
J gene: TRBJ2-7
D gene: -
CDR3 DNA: TGTGCCAGCAGCCAAGGCTTGGAGACGGCGGGGTACTACGAGCAGTACTTC
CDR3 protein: CASSQGLETAGYYEQYF

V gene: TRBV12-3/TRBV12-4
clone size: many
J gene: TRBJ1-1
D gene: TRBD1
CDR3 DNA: TGTGCCAGCAGTAAAGGACAGGGGCTTAGGGCTTTCTTT
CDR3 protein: CASSKGQGLRAFF

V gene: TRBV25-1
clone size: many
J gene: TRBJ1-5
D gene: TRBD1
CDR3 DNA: TGTGCCAGCAGTGAATTTTCCCACAGGGGGCGAAATCAGCCCCAGCATTTT
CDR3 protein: CASSEFSHRGRNQPQHF

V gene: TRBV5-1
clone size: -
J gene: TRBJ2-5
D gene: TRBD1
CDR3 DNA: TGCGCCAGCAGCAAAGGACAGGGAGAGACCCAGTACTTC
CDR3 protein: CASSKGQGETQYF

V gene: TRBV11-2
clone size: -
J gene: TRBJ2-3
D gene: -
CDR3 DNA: TGTGCCAGCAGCTTAGATCAAGACTTCACAGATACGCAGTATTTT
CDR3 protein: CASSLDQDFTDTQYF

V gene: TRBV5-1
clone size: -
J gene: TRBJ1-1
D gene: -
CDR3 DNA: TGCGCCAGCAGCTTGGGGCGGGAAGTGGGCACTGAAGCTTTCTTT
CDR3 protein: CASSLGREVGTEAFF

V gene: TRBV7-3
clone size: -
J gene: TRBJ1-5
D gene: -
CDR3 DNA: TGTGCCGGCAGCTTAGACCCTTATCAGCCCCAGCATTTT
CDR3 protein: CAGSLDPYQPQHF

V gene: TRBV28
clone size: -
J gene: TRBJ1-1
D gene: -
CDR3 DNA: TGTGCCAGCAATACCAGGGAGACCGTTGCTGAAGCTTTCTTT
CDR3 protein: CASNTRETVAEAFF

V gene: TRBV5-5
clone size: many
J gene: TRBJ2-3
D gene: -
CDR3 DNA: TGTGCCAGCAGCTTAGGGCTATCCGATGCAGATACGCAGTATTTT
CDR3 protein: CASSLGLSDADTQYF

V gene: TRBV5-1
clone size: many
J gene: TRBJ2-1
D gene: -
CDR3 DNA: TGCGCCAGCAGCTTGATTCCGGGGGATAATGAGCAGTTCTTC
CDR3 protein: CASSLIPGDNEQFF

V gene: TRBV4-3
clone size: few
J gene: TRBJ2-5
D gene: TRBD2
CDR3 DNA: TGCGCCAGCAGCCTTCGTTGGACTAGCGGGGGGGCCGGAGAGACCCAGTACTTC
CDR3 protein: CASSLRWTSGGAGETQYF

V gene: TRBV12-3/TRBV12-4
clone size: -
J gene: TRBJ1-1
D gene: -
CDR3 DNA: TGTGCCAGCAGCAGCCGGGAGTCCACTGAACCTTTCTTT
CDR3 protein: CASSSRESTEPFF

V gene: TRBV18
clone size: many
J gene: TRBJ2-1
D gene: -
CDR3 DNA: TGTGCCAGCTCACCACAACAGGGACCAATCGTAACTGGGCAGTTCTTC
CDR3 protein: CASSPQQGPIVTGQFF

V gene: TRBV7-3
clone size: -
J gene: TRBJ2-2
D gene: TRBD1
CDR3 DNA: TGTGCCAGCAGCGTCACCGGGACAGGGGTCGGCACCGGGGAGCTGTTTTTT
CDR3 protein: CASSVTGTGVGTGELFF

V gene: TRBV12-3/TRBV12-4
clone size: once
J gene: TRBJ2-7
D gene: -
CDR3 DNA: TGTGCCAGCAGTTTAGATCGGCGAGAACCCTACGAGCAGTACTTC
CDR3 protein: CASSLDRREPYEQYF

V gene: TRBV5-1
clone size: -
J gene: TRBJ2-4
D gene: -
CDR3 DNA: TGCGCCAGCAGCTTTGACTATACCGAAGCCAAAAACATTCAGTACTTC
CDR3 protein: CASSFDYTEAKNIQYF

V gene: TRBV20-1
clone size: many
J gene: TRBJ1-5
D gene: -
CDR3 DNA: TGCAGTGCTAGAGATTGGGGGGCGCTTAATCAGCCCCAGCATTTT
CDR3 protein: CSARDWGALNQPQHF

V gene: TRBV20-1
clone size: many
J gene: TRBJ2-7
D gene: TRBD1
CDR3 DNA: TGCAGTGCTGGGCGCCGGGACAGGCATGACTTC
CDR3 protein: CSAGRRDRHDF

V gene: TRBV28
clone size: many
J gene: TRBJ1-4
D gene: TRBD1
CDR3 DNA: TGTGCCAGCAGTTCGACCCTACAGGGGGGATATGAAAAACTGTTTTTT
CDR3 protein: CASSSTLQGGYEKLFF

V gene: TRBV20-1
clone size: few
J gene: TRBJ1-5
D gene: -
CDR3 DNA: TGCAGTGCCGTCAGGGATAGCAATCAGCCCCAGCATTTT
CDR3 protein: CSAVRDSNQPQHF

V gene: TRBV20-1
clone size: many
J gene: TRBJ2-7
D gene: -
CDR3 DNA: TGCAGTGCCCCGGTCCCCAGGGGCCCCGCCTACGAGCAGTACTTC
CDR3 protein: CSAPVPRGPAYEQYF

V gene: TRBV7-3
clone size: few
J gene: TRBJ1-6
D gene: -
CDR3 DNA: TGTGCCAGCAGCGAAGGGGGGTTTAATTCACCCCTCCACTTT
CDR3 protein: CASSEGGFNSPLHF

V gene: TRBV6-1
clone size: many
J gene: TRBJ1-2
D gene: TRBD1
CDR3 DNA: TGTGCCAGCAGCCTACAGGGGACAACCTCTATTGGCTACACCTTC
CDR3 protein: CASSLQGTTSIGYTF

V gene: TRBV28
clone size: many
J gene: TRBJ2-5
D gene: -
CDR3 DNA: TGTGCCAGCAGTTGGGGGGAAGAGACCCAGTACTTC
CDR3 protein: CASSWGEETQYF

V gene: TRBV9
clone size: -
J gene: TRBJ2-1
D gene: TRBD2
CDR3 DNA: TGTGCCAGCAGCGTACAAGCGGGGGCGCGCAATGAGCAGTTCTTC
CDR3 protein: CASSVQAGARNEQFF

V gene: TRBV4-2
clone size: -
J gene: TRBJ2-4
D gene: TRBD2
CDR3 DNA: TGTGCCAGCAGCCAAGCGGGACTAGCGGGGGGGCCGGCCAAAAACATTCAGTACTTC
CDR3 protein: CASSQAGLAGGPAKNIQYF

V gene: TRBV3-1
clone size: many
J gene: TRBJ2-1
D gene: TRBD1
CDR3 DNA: TGTGCCAGCAGCCAACCGGGGGGACAGGGCTTCTCTAAACCTTCCTACAATGAGCAGTTCTTC
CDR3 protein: CASSQPGGQGFSKPSYNEQFF

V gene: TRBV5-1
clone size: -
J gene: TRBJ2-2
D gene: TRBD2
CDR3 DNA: TGCGCCAGCAGCTTCGGCGGGGGTAACACCGGGGAGCTGTTTTTT
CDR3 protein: CASSFGGGNTGELFF

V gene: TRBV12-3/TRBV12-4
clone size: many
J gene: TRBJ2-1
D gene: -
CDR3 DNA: TGTGCCAGCAGTTTTCTAGGTACCTACAATGAGCAGTTCTTC
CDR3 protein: CASSFLGTYNEQFF